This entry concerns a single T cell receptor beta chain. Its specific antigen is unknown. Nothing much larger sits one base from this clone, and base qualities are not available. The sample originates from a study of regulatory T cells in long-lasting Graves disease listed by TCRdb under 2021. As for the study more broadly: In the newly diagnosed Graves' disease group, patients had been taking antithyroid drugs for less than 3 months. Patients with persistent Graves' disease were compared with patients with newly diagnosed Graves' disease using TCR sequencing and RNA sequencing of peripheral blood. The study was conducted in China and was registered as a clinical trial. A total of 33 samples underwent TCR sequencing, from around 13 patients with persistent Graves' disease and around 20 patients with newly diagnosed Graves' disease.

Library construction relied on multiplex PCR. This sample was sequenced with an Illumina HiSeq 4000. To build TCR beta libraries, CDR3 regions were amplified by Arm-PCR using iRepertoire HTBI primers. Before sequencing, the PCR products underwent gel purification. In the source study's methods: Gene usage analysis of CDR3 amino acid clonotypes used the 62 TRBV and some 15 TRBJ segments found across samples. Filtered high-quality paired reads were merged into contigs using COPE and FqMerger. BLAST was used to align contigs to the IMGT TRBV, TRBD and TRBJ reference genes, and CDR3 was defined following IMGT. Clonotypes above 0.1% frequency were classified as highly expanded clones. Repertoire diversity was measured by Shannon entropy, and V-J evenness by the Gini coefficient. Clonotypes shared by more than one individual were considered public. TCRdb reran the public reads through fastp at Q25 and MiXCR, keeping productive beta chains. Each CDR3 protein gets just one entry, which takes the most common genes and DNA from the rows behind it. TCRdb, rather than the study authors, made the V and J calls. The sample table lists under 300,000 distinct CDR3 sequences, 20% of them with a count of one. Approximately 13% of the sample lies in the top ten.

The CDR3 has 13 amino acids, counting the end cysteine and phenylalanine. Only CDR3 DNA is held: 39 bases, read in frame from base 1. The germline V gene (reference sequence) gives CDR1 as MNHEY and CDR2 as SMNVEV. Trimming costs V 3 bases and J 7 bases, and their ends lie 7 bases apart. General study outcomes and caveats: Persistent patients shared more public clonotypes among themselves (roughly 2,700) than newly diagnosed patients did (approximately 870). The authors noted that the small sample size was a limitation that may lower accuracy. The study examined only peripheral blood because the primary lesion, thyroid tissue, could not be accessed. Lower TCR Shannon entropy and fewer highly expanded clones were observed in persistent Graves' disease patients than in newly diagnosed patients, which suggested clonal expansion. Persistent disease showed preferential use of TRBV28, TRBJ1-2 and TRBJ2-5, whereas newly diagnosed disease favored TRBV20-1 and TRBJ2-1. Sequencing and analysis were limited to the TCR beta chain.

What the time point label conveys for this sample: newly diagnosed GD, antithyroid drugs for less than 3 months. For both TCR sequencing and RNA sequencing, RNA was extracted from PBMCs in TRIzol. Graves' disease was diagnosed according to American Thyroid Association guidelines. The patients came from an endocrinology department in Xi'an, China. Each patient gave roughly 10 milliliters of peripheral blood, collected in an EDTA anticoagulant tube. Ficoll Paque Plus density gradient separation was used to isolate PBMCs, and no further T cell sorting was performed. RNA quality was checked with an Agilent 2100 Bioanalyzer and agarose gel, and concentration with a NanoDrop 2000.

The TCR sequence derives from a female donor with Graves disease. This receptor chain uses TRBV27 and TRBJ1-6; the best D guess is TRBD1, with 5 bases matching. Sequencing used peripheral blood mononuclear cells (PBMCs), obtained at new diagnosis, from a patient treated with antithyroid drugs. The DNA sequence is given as TGTGCCAGCAGTTTCAGGGTAAATTCACCCCTCCACTTT. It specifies CASSFRVNSPLHF.